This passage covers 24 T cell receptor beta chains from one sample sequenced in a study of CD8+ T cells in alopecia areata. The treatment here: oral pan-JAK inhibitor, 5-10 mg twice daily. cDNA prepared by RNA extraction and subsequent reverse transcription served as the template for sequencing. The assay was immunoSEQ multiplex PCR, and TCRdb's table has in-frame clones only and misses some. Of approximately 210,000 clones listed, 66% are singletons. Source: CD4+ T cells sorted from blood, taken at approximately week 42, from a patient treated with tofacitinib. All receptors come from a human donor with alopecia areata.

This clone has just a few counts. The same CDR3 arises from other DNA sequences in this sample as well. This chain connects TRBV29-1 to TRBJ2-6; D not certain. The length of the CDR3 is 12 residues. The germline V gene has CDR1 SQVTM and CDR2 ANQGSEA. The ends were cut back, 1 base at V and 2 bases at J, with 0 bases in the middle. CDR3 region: CSVEAGANVLTF. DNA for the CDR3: TGCAGCGTTGAAGCTGGGGCCAACGTCCTGACTTTC.

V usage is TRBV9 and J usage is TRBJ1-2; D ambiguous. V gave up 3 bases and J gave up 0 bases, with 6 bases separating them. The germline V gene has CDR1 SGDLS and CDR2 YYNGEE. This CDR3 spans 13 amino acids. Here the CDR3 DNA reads TGTGCCAGCAGCGAAACCGCTAACTATGGCTACACCTTC. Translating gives CASSETANYGYTF.

The CDR3 sequence: CASSFGPVGYEQYF. CDR3 coding DNA: TGCGCCAGCAGCTTCGGACCGGTCGGTTACGAGCAGTACTTC. J is TRBJ2-7 and V is TRBV5-1; D uncertain. V was pared by 2 bases and J by 4 bases, with 13 bases between. Germline values: CDR1 SGHRS, CDR2 YFSETQ. CDR3 size: 14 residues.

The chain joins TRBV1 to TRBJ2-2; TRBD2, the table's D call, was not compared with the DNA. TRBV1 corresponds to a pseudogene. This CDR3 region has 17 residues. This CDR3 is CTSSQKDGCDYTGELFF. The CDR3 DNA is TGCACCAGCAGCCAAAAAGACGGGTGCGACTACACCGGGGAGCTGTTTTTT.

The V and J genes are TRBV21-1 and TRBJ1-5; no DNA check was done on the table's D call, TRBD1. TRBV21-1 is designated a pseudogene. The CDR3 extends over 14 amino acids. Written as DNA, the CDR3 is TGTGCCAGCAGCGGACGACAGGGGAAACAGCCCCAGCATTTT. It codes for CASSGRQGKQPQHF.

CDR3 bases: TGTGCCAGCAGCTTATGGGGGGCTTATGAGCAGTTCTTC. It yields the protein CASSLWGAYEQFF. The chain recombines TRBV7-7 with TRBJ2-1; possibly TRBD1 or TRBD2 for D (6 bases each). V lost 2 bases and J lost 8, with 10 bases in between. CDR1 and CDR2 from the germline V gene are SSHAT and FNYEAQ (reference sequence). The CDR3 sequence is 13 residues long.

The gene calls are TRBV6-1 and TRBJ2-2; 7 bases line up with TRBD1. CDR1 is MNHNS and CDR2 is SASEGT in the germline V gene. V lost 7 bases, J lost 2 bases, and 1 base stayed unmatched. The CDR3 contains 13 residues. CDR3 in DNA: TGTGCCAGCAACAGGGGAAACACCGGGGAGCTGTTTTTT. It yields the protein CASNRGNTGELFF.

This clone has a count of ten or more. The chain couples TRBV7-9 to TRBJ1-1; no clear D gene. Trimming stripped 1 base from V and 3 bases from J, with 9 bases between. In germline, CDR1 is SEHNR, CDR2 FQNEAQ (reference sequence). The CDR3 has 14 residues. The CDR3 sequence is CASSLGEAYTEAFF. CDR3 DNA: TGTGCCAGCAGCTTAGGGGAAGCGTACACTGAAGCTTTCTTT. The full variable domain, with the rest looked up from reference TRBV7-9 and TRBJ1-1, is DTGVSQNPRHKITKRGQNVTFRCDPISEHNRLYWYRQTLGQGPEFLTYFQNEAQLEKSRLLSDRFSAERPKGSFSTLEIQRTEQGDSAMYLCASSLGEAYTEAFFGQGTRLTVV.

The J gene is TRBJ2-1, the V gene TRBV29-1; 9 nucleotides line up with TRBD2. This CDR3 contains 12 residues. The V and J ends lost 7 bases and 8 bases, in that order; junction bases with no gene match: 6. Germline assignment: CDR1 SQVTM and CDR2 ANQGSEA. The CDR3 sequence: CSAGLAPDEQFF. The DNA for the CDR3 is TGCAGCGCCGGACTAGCGCCGGATGAGCAGTTCTTC.

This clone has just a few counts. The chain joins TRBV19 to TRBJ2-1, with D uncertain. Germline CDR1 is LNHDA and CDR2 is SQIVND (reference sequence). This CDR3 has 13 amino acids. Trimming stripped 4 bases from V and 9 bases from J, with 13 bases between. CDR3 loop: CASSTRLGSEQFF. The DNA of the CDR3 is TGTGCCAGTAGTACCCGTTTGGGGTCTGAGCAGTTCTTC.

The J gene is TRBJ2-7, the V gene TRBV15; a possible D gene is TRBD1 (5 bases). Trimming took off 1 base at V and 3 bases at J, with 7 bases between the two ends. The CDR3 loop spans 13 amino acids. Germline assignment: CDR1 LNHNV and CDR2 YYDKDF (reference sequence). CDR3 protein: CATSRAQGYEQYF. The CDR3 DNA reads TGTGCCACCAGCAGAGCGCAGGGCTACGAGCAGTACTTC.

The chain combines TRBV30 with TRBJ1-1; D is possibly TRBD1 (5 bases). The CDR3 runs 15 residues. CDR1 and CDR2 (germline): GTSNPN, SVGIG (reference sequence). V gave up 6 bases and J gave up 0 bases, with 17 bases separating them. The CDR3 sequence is CACPIPGRMNTEAFF. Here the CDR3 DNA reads TGTGCCTGCCCAATCCCGGGACGGATGAACACTGAAGCTTTCTTT.

CDR3 protein: CASSLQDRGYGYTF. The CDR3 nucleotides are TGCGCCAGCAGCCTCCAGGACAGAGGCTATGGCTACACCTTC. The chain recombines TRBV5-1 with TRBJ1-2; possibly TRBD1 for D (6 bases). This CDR3 is built from 14 residues. CDR1 SGHRS and CDR2 YFSETQ come from the germline V gene. V was shortened by 4 bases and J by 4 bases, with 14 bases between the two germline ends.

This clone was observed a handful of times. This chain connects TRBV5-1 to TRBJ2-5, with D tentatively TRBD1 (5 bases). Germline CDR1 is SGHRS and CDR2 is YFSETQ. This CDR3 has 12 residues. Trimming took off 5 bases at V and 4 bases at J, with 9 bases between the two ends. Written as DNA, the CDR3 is TGCGCCAGCAGTACAGGAGTAGAGACCCAGTACTTC. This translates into CASSTGVETQYF. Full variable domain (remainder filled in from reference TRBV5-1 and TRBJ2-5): KAGVTQTPRYLIKTRGQQVTLSCSPISGHRSVSWYQQTPGQGLQFLFEYFSETQRNKGNFPGRFSGRQFSNSRSEMNVSTLELGDSALYLCASSTGVETQYFGPGTRLLVL.

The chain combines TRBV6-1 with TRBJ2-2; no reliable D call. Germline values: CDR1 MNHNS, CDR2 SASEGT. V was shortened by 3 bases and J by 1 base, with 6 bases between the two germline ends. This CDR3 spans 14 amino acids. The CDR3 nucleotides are TGTGCCAGCAGTGAGTCGGGGAACACCGGGGAGCTGTTTTTT. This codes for CASSESGNTGELFF.

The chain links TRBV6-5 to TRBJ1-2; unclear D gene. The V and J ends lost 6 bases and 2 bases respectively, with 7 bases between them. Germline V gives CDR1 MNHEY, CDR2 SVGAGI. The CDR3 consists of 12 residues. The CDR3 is CASRGRNYGYTF. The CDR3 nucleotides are TGTGCCAGCAGGGGCAGAAACTATGGCTACACCTTC.

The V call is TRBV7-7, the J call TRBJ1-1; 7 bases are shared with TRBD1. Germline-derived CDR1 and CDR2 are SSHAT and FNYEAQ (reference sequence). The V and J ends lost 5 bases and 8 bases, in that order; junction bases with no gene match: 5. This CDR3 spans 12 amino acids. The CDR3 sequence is CASSPGTVEAFF. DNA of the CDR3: TGTGCCAGCAGCCCCGGGACAGTAGAAGCTTTCTTT. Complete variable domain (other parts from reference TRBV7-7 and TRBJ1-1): GAGVSQSPRYKVTKRGQDVTLRCDPISSHATLYWYQQALGQGPEFLTYFNYEAQPDKSGLPSDRFSAERPEGSISTLTIQRTEQRDSAMYRCASSPGTVEAFFGQGTRLTVV.

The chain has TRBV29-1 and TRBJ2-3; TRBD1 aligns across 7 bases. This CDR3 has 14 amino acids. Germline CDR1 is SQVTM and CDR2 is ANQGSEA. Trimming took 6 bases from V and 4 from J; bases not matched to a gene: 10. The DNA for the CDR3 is TGCAGCGTGGGGACAGTAATTCAAGCAGATACGCAGTATTTT. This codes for CSVGTVIQADTQYF.

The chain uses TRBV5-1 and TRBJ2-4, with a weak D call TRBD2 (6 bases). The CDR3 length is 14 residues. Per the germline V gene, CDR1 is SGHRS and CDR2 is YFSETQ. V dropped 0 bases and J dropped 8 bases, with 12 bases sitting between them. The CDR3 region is CASSLETSLDIQYF. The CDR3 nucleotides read TGCGCCAGCAGCTTGGAGACTAGTCTCGACATTCAGTACTTC.

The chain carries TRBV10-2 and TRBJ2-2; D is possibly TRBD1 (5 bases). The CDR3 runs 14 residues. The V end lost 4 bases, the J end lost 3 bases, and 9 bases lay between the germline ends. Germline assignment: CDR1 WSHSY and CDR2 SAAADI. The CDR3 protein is CASSASRDTGELFF. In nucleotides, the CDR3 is TGCGCCAGCAGTGCGAGCAGGGACACCGGGGAGCTGTTTTTT.

This CDR3 is CSVHRDHEQYF. The CDR3, as DNA: TGCAGCGTCCACAGGGACCACGAGCAGTACTTC. V usage is TRBV29-1 and J usage is TRBJ2-7, with a tentative D call TRBD1 (6 bases). CDR1 and CDR2 (germline): SQVTM, ANQGSEA. The V end was cut by 6 bases, the J end by 5 bases, with 11 bases between. The CDR3 loop spans 11 amino acids.

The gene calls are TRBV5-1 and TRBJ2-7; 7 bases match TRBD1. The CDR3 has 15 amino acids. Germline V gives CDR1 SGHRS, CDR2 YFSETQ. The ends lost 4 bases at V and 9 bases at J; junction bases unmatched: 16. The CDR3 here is CASSPGDRAATMQYF. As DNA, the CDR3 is TGCGCCAGCAGCCCAGGAGACAGGGCGGCTACGATGCAGTACTTC.

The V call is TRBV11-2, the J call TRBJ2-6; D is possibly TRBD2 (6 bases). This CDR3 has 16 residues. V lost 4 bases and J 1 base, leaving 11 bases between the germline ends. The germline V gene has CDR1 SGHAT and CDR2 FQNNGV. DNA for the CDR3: TGTGCCAGCAGCTGGTCGGGAGCGTCTGGGGCCAACGTCCTGACTTTC. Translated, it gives CASSWSGASGANVLTF.

The CDR3 reads CASSYPGRETQYF. The CDR3 nucleotides read TGTGCCAGCAGTTACCCTGGGAGGGAGACCCAGTACTTC. V gene TRBV6-5 combines with J gene TRBJ2-5; tentative D call: TRBD2 (6 bases). Trimming pared 2 bases from V and 5 bases from J, leaving 9 bases between. Germline lookup yields CDR1 MNHEY and CDR2 SVGAGI. The CDR3 consists of 13 residues.